The next 5 T cell receptor beta chains were all read from a single sample in a study of control samples from healthy donors and cancer patients. Some clones are missing from TCRdb's copy, which holds only in-frame ones; the method was immunoSEQ multiplex PCR. The table includes 95,000 to 110,000 clones, around 89% detected once. Material: PBMCs. All receptors derive from a man in his 60s with lung cancer.

This sequence joins TRBV27 and TRBJ2-1; D remains ambiguous. V lost 6 bases to trimming and J lost 0 bases, with 9 bases between them. The germline V gene encodes CDR1 MNHEY and CDR2 SMNVEV (reference sequence). The CDR3 extends over 14 amino acids. The CDR3 loop is CASRRKVSYNEQFF. The CDR3 bases are TGTGCCAGCAGGAGGAAGGTCTCCTACAATGAGCAGTTCTTC.

The chain is built from TRBV5-1 and TRBJ1-1; 10 bases match TRBD1. This CDR3 region has 18 residues. With 3 bases clipped from V and 4 bases from J, the junction kept 15 bases outside the gene matches. Germline V gene data show CDR1 as SGHRS and CDR2 as YFSETQ. The CDR3 sequence: CASSSQPTGTGEGTEAFF. The CDR3 region has the DNA TGCGCCAGCAGCTCTCAACCGACTGGGACAGGGGAAGGCACTGAAGCTTTCTTT.

The V gene is TRBV7-3, the J gene TRBJ1-6; D remains unclear. The V gene lost 5 bases and the J gene lost 10 bases, with 15 bases spanning the gap. The germline CDR1 and CDR2 sequences are SGHTA and FQGTGA. The CDR3 has 14 amino acids. The CDR3 sequence is CASSPLAGQSPLHF. For the CDR3, the DNA is TGTGCCAGCAGCCCCCTCGCTGGGCAGTCACCCCTCCACTTT.

The V call is TRBV12-5, the J call TRBJ2-1, with 15 nucleotides matching TRBD2. Germline CDR1 is LGHNT and CDR2 is FRNRAP. The CDR3 sequence is 17 residues long. V shed 9 bases, J shed 4 bases, and the junction held 10 bases outside the gene matches. CDR3 DNA: TGTGCTAGCACAGGAGCCGGGACTAGCGGGGGGTACAATGAGCAGTTCTTC. Amino acids: CASTGAGTSGGYNEQFF.

The chain joins TRBV5-6 to TRBJ1-6; TRBD1 matches at 7 bases. Germline V gene sequence: CDR1 SGHDT, CDR2 YYEEEE. V lost 5 bases, J lost 5 bases, and 4 bases stayed unmatched. The CDR3 is 14 amino acids. The CDR3 sequence is CASRLTGNNSPLHF. The CDR3 coding sequence is TGTGCCAGCAGACTGACAGGGAATAATTCACCCCTCCACTTT.